This entry describes one TCR beta chain. This entry comes from a study of shared T cell receptors in the human thymus. The length of the CDR3 is 12 residues. The V segment lost 4 bases and the J segment 7 bases; nucleotides outside the gene matches: 5. Looked up from germline, CDR1 is SGHNT and CDR2 is YYREEE (reference sequence). Assay: immunoSEQ multiplex PCR; the TCRdb copy retains only in-frame clones and omits some. The sample contains 540,000 or so clones, around 78% of which appear only once. These data are also associated with another study on human thymus T cells. This second report adds: Surgeons resected thymus tissue during corrective heart surgery. Apparent bias marked the V and J gene usage of thymic and blood repertoires. Unrelated individuals were reported by related research to share highly overlapping thymic repertoires.

This TCR was sampled from a boy under two years old with a congenital heart defect. The rearrangement uses TRBV5-4 and TRBJ2-7; 7 bases fit TRBD1. Specimen: thymocytes. The chain's CDR3 is CASSRQGQEQYF. CDR3 bases: TGTGCCAGCAGCCGACAGGGTCAAGAGCAGTACTTC. Supplemented by reference TRBV5-4 and TRBJ2-7, the full variable domain reads ETGVTQSPTHLIKTRGQQVTLRCSSQSGHNTVSWYQQALGQGPQFIFQYYREEENGRGNFPPRFSGLQFPNYSSELNVNALELDDSALYLCASSRQGQEQYFGPGTRLTVT.